These T cell receptor beta chains were read from a single sample in a study. Sequencing used immunoSEQ multiplex PCR; TCRdb keeps in-frame clones, though not all of them. The table lists some 70,000 clones, about 94% of them singletons. What was sequenced was PBMCs. These receptors were collected from a man in his forties with rheumatoid arthritis. CDR3s leave out the opening cysteine and the closing phenylalanine or tryptophan. Fields, in order: clone size, J gene, V gene, CDR3 protein. Some rows have no size entry. The others give once, few or many, or a class for an expanded clone.

clone size: -; J gene: TRBJ1-3; V gene: TRBV6-6; CDR3 protein: ASSYRVNPSGNTIY
clone size: -; J gene: TRBJ1-6; V gene: TRBV2; CDR3 protein: ASRGPTGGVSPLH
clone size: -; J gene: TRBJ1-2; V gene: TRBV24-1; CDR3 protein: ATSDGGQGGGSGYT
clone size: -; J gene: TRBJ2-2; V gene: TRBV19; CDR3 protein: ASGGVNTGELF
clone size: -; J gene: TRBJ1-6; V gene: TRBV2; CDR3 protein: ASSRDRPGNSPLH
clone size: -; J gene: TRBJ2-7; V gene: TRBV6-2/TRBV6-3; CDR3 protein: ASSYSRGGDYEQY
clone size: -; J gene: TRBJ2-7; V gene: TRBV5-6; CDR3 protein: ASSLGGAGAPYEQY
clone size: -; J gene: TRBJ1-4; V gene: TRBV6-5; CDR3 protein: ASSPTVSTNEKLF
clone size: -; J gene: TRBJ1-4; V gene: TRBV27; CDR3 protein: ASSPVGNEKLF
clone size: medium-sized; J gene: TRBJ1-1; V gene: TRBV13; CDR3 protein: ASSLEGGSTEAF
clone size: -; J gene: TRBJ1-1; V gene: TRBV7-3; CDR3 protein: ASSFRQGERAF
clone size: -; J gene: TRBJ2-2; V gene: TRBV7-3; CDR3 protein: ASSILAGANTGELF
clone size: -; J gene: TRBJ2-6; V gene: TRBV5-6; CDR3 protein: ASSLERAGANVLT
clone size: -; J gene: TRBJ2-5; V gene: TRBV11-2; CDR3 protein: ASSMGLAAETQY
clone size: -; J gene: TRBJ2-3; V gene: TRBV7-3; CDR3 protein: ASSQQGSTTDTQY
clone size: -; J gene: TRBJ1-2; V gene: TRBV19; CDR3 protein: ASSPLGQGGDYGYT
clone size: -; J gene: TRBJ2-7; V gene: TRBV5-8; CDR3 protein: ASSLESIVASLSYEQY
clone size: -; J gene: TRBJ1-2; V gene: TRBV6-2/TRBV6-3; CDR3 protein: ASSYSLLYGYT
clone size: -; J gene: TRBJ2-7; V gene: TRBV7-6; CDR3 protein: ASSLETGPRGFEQY
clone size: -; J gene: TRBJ2-1; V gene: TRBV19; CDR3 protein: ASSIVAGGRVEQF
clone size: -; J gene: TRBJ1-3; V gene: TRBV7-2; CDR3 protein: ASSSGTGHSGNTIY
clone size: -; J gene: TRBJ1-2; V gene: TRBV7-2; CDR3 protein: ASSLEKGNYGYT
clone size: -; J gene: TRBJ1-2; V gene: TRBV19; CDR3 protein: ASSSLTRLIFGGYT
clone size: once; J gene: TRBJ2-1; V gene: TRBV14; CDR3 protein: ASSLLGGQGYNEQF
clone size: -; J gene: TRBJ1-1; V gene: TRBV7-9; CDR3 protein: ASSSMSRQNTEAF
clone size: -; J gene: TRBJ2-7; V gene: TRBV5-1; CDR3 protein: ASSLEDLAYEQY
clone size: -; J gene: TRBJ2-1; V gene: TRBV7-3; CDR3 protein: ASSLRPAGGTYNEQF
clone size: -; J gene: TRBJ2-2; V gene: TRBV19; CDR3 protein: ASSPGLRPGELF
clone size: -; J gene: TRBJ1-1; V gene: TRBV7-6; CDR3 protein: ASSLQGMNTEAF
clone size: once; J gene: TRBJ1-1; V gene: TRBV6-1; CDR3 protein: ASSERVGQGVTTDTEAF
clone size: -; J gene: TRBJ2-3; V gene: TRBV7-3; CDR3 protein: ASRSGTITDTQY
clone size: -; J gene: TRBJ2-3; V gene: TRBV24-1; CDR3 protein: ATSDPGQGTDTQY
clone size: -; J gene: TRBJ2-3; V gene: TRBV14; CDR3 protein: ASSHLGVTDTQY
clone size: -; J gene: TRBJ2-7; V gene: TRBV5-1; CDR3 protein: ASSFSEKANAYEQY
clone size: -; J gene: TRBJ2-1; V gene: TRBV19; CDR3 protein: ASSIGGRGKYNEQF
clone size: -; J gene: TRBJ2-3; V gene: TRBV6-4; CDR3 protein: ASRDPGAGDTQY
clone size: -; J gene: TRBJ2-7; V gene: TRBV5-5; CDR3 protein: ASSFRQGAYEQY
clone size: -; J gene: TRBJ2-5; V gene: TRBV15; CDR3 protein: ATSRAGAWAGETQY
clone size: -; J gene: TRBJ2-1; V gene: TRBV4-3; CDR3 protein: ASSQGTSGNSYNEQF